The rows below give T cell receptor beta chains drawn from one sample of a study of early T cells in non-severe SARS-CoV-2 infection. From the 5' RACE reads, TCRdb called clonotypes with MiXCR, one entry per CDR3 protein. The data contain some 19,000 distinct CDR3 sequences, approximately 4.1% of them singletons. Source material: whole blood. These receptors all come from an adult who was a healthcare worker with PCR-confirmed SARS-CoV-2 infection or an uninfected control (not recorded which). CDR3s leave out the opening cysteine and the closing phenylalanine or tryptophan.

J | V | CDR3
TRBJ2-1 | TRBV5-8 | ASSLVSGQGSEQF
TRBJ1-6 | TRBV6-1 | ASQLYSPLH
TRBJ2-7 | TRBV27 | ASRGQEYYEQY
TRBJ2-5 | TRBV6-2/TRBV6-3 | ASRAVLQETQY
TRBJ2-5 | TRBV6-6 | ASSEGDGGLQETQY
TRBJ2-2 | TRBV29-1 | SVEVAANTGELF
TRBJ2-7 | TRBV7-6 | ASSPWGGEQY
TRBJ1-5 | TRBV6-5 | ASSYSETANQPQH
TRBJ2-3 | TRBV7-8 | ASSLSGAGTDTQY
TRBJ2-5 | TRBV7-2 | ASSSNTGGWETQY
TRBJ2-7 | TRBV18 | ASSPLGGRAGEQY
TRBJ2-1 | TRBV7-2 | ASSLARWIGPSEQF
TRBJ1-2 | TRBV4-2 | ASSSLRNGYT
TRBJ2-1 | TRBV4-2 | ASRRTSDSYNEQF
TRBJ1-1 | TRBV18 | ASSRGRGTEAF
TRBJ2-3 | TRBV5-1 | ASSLGGKTADTQY
TRBJ1-2 | TRBV6-6 | ASTTASHANYGYT
TRBJ1-1 | TRBV6-5 | ASSPDGVGRRAF
TRBJ2-3 | TRBV29-1 | SIKRGESDTQY
TRBJ2-5 | TRBV4-2 | ASSQDHTRRETQY
TRBJ1-1 | TRBV5-5 | ASESYSRTNTEAF
TRBJ2-5 | TRBV7-3 | ASSPQGNTETQY
TRBJ2-2 | TRBV12-5 | ASGLGPGELF
TRBJ1-2 | TRBV5-1 | ASSLVWGSYGYT
TRBJ2-4 | TRBV19 | ASSVTLRRAGELSI
TRBJ2-7 | TRBV6-1 | ASSERPEGYEQY
TRBJ1-2 | TRBV9 | ASSVDSYGYT
TRBJ2-2 | TRBV7-3 | ASSLPPGLLATANTGELF
TRBJ1-6 | TRBV28 | ASSPTSVGPFSPLH
TRBJ1-2 | TRBV29-1 | SVDLQGYGYT
TRBJ2-5 | TRBV20-1 | SANWNQETQY
TRBJ2-7 | TRBV5-6 | ASSLPGGRDLDEQY
TRBJ1-5 | TRBV11-3 | ASSLGDRVRQPQH
TRBJ2-2 | TRBV30 | AWETRGTGELF
TRBJ2-1 | TRBV7-2 | ASSPRGANNEQF
TRBJ2-7 | TRBV11-1 | ASAGTKSSYEQY
TRBJ1-1 | TRBV2 | ASSGQGAVNTEAF
TRBJ2-3 | TRBV20-1 | SAASRTQQY